This is a list of T cell receptor beta chains from one sample in a study of blood T cells in healthy people across ages. MiXCR, applied by TCRdb to the 5' RACE reads, yields one record per CDR3 protein. The sample records 750,000 to 850,000 distinct CDR3 sequences, about 25% being singletons. The data were also submitted as part of a second study, on T cells of mothers and their children.

The sequenced sample consisted of blood. Receptor source: a boy aged 5-17 years in good health. CDR3s include the opening cysteine and the closing phenylalanine or tryptophan. D genes are given only for firm matches. The listing skips clone size in some rows; elsewhere it reads once, few, many or a size class.

abundance | j_gene | d_gene | v_gene | CDR3aa | CDR3nt
few | TRBJ2-7 | . | TRBV6-2/TRBV6-3 | CASGRTNTYEQYF | TGTGCCAGCGGCAGGACTAATACCTACGAGCAGTACTTC
few | TRBJ1-4 | . | TRBV20-1 | CSARWGVGNEKLFF | TGCAGTGCCCGCTGGGGGGTAGGAAATGAAAAACTGTTTTTT
few | TRBJ2-5 | . | TRBV6-6 | CASTQDSLQETQYF | TGTGCCAGCACCCAGGACAGCCTCCAAGAGACCCAGTACTTC
. | TRBJ2-5 | . | TRBV20-1 | CSASRGAPWETQYF | TGCAGTGCTAGTAGGGGGGCCCCGTGGGAGACCCAGTACTTC
. | TRBJ2-7 | . | TRBV6-5 | CASSMSGSNEQYF | TGTGCCAGCAGTATGTCAGGGTCCAACGAGCAGTACTTC
. | TRBJ1-2 | . | TRBV2 | CASILGPVYGYTF | TGTGCCAGCATATTGGGACCCGTCTATGGCTACACCTTC
few | TRBJ1-1 | TRBD1 | TRBV29-1 | CSVVRAGGGHTEAFF | TGCAGCGTTGTAAGGGCAGGGGGCGGGCACACTGAAGCTTTCTTT
. | TRBJ2-1 | . | TRBV7-9 | CASSPPGSAWNEQFF | TGTGCCAGCAGCCCCCCCGGTAGCGCCTGGAATGAGCAGTTCTTC
few | TRBJ2-5 | . | TRBV12-3/TRBV12-4 | CASSFPGERTETQYF | TGTGCCAGCAGTTTCCCTGGTGAGAGGACCGAGACCCAGTACTTC
few | TRBJ2-7 | . | TRBV29-1 | CSVGPRAYEQYF | TGCAGCGTTGGCCCCAGGGCCTACGAGCAGTACTTC
few | TRBJ2-7 | . | TRBV9 | CASSVASGTYEQYF | TGTGCCAGCAGCGTAGCTTCAGGGACCTACGAGCAGTACTTC
. | TRBJ2-2 | TRBD2 | TRBV7-2 | CASSLTLLAGGVTGELFF | TGTGCCAGCAGCCTCACTCTACTAGCGGGAGGTGTGACCGGGGAGCTGTTTTTT
few | TRBJ1-4 | . | TRBV7-9 | CASSLSFEGLREKLFF | TGTGCCAGCAGCTTATCGTTCGAGGGTCTCAGGGAAAAACTGTTTTTT
. | TRBJ2-4 | . | TRBV12-3/TRBV12-4 | CASSLRVNIQYF | TGTGCCAGCAGTTTAAGGGTAAACATTCAGTACTTC
few | TRBJ2-5 | . | TRBV30 | CAWNPGLNLQETQYF | TGTGCCTGGAATCCGGGCCTCAACCTCCAAGAGACCCAGTACTTC
. | TRBJ2-7 | TRBD2 | TRBV20-1 | CSGLAGVEQYF | TGCAGTGGGCTAGCGGGAGTCGAGCAGTACTTC
once | TRBJ2-7 | . | TRBV20-1 | CSAKAFEGSHYEQYF | TGCAGTGCTAAAGCGTTTGAGGGAAGTCACTACGAGCAGTACTTC
. | TRBJ2-3 | TRBD2 | TRBV29-1 | CSARTSGGAQDTQYF | TGCAGCGCCCGGACTAGCGGGGGGGCCCAAGATACGCAGTATTTT
many | TRBJ2-7 | TRBD1 | TRBV28 | CASSLTGTGAYEQYF | TGTGCCAGCAGTCTCACCGGGACAGGAGCCTACGAGCAGTACTTC
. | TRBJ2-7 | . | TRBV12-3/TRBV12-4 | CASQGTGNYEQYF | TGTGCCTCACAAGGGACTGGTAACTACGAGCAGTACTTC
. | TRBJ2-1 | . | TRBV21-1 | CASSNAPHSGRGTYNEQFF | TGTGCCAGCAGCAACGCGCCCCATAGCGGGAGAGGTACTTACAATGAGCAGTTCTTC
. | TRBJ2-7 | . | TRBV5-5 | CASSLVGSRSEQYF | TGTGCCAGCAGCTTAGTGGGCAGTAGGTCCGAGCAGTACTTC
. | TRBJ2-5 | . | TRBV5-1 | CASTRTQYF | TGCGCCAGCACTCGGACCCAGTACTTC